These T cell receptor beta chains were read from a single sample in a study of OX40 agonist ivuxolimab in advanced cancers. The data were produced by immunoSEQ multiplex PCR, yet TCRdb's version contains in-frame clones alone and is incomplete. The sample has approximately 75,000 clones; roughly nine tenths are singletons. The source material was CD4+ or CD8+ T cells sorted from blood, sampled in a trial of the OX40 agonist ivuxolimab. All receptors derive from an adult with an advanced solid tumor such as melanoma, head and neck, liver or kidney cancer. Both conserved end residues are part of each CDR3. Fields, in order: clone size, D gene, V gene, J gene, CDR3 DNA, CDR3 protein. The D gene is left open where the match is weak. Some rows have no size entry. The others give once, few or many, or a class for an expanded clone.

size: .
D: TRBD2
V: TRBV27
J: TRBJ2-4
DNA: TGTGCCAGCAGTTTTCTAGCGGAACTAGCCAAAAACATTCAGTACTTC
CDR3: CASSFLAELAKNIQYF

size: .
D: TRBD1
V: TRBV19
J: TRBJ1-2
DNA: TGTGCCAGTAGTATAGGACAGGGCTATGGCTACACCTTC
CDR3: CASSIGQGYGYTF

size: .
D: TRBD1
V: TRBV5-4
J: TRBJ1-1
DNA: TGTGCCAGCAGCTTGGAAACATGGACAGGGATGAACACTGAAGCTTTCTTT
CDR3: CASSLETWTGMNTEAFF

size: .
D: TRBD2
V: TRBV25-1
J: TRBJ2-7
DNA: TGTGCCAGCAGTGACCTCGGGGCTAGCGGAACCTACGAGCAGTACTTC
CDR3: CASSDLGASGTYEQYF

size: .
D: .
V: TRBV6-6
J: TRBJ1-1
DNA: TGTGCCAGCAGTTACTCGACAGCTGCCACTGAAGCTTTCTTT
CDR3: CASSYSTAATEAFF

size: .
D: TRBD1
V: TRBV7-9
J: TRBJ1-4
DNA: TGTGCCAGGGAGACAGGGCGTAATGAAAAACTGTTTTTT
CDR3: CARETGRNEKLFF

size: .
D: .
V: TRBV6-1
J: TRBJ2-4
DNA: TGTGCCAGCAGTTGGCGGGCCGGGGACATTCAGTACTTC
CDR3: CASSWRAGDIQYF

size: .
D: .
V: TRBV5-1
J: TRBJ1-2
DNA: TGCGCCAGCAGCCAGGGACATACCACTTATGGCTACACCTTC
CDR3: CASSQGHTTYGYTF

size: .
D: TRBD2
V: TRBV27
J: TRBJ2-1
DNA: TGTGCCAGCAACCCGGGCGGGACTAGTGTATATGAGCAGTTCTTC
CDR3: CASNPGGTSVYEQFF

size: few
D: .
V: TRBV7-2
J: TRBJ2-3
DNA: TGTGCCAGCAGCTTAGCGGGGATCACAGATACGCAGTATTTT
CDR3: CASSLAGITDTQYF

size: .
D: .
V: TRBV19
J: TRBJ1-6
DNA: TGTGCCAGTACGCTAAGAGACCGAAATTCACCCCTCCACTTT
CDR3: CASTLRDRNSPLHF

size: .
D: TRBD2
V: TRBV29-1
J: TRBJ2-1
DNA: TGCAGCCCCGGGTGGACTAGCGGTTACAATGAGCAGTTCTTC
CDR3: CSPGWTSGYNEQFF

size: .
D: TRBD2
V: TRBV5-1
J: TRBJ2-2
DNA: TGCGCCAGCGCCAAGGAATGGGGGGGGAACACCGGGGAGCTGTTTTTT
CDR3: CASAKEWGGNTGELFF

size: .
D: .
V: TRBV9
J: TRBJ1-4
DNA: TGTGCCAGCAGCTCCCGTTCCTCAGGGAGGGAAAAACTGTTTTTT
CDR3: CASSSRSSGREKLFF

size: .
D: .
V: TRBV9
J: TRBJ2-1
DNA: TGTGCCAGCAGCGTAGCTCTTGCCTCCCCCCCGTTCTTC
CDR3: CASSVALASPPFF

size: .
D: .
V: TRBV7-2
J: TRBJ2-5
DNA: TGTGCCAGCAGCTTTGACAGACAAGAGACCCAGTACTTC
CDR3: CASSFDRQETQYF

size: .
D: .
V: TRBV7-2
J: TRBJ2-6
DNA: TGTGCCAGCAGCCCAAGGATTTCTGGGGCCAACGTCCTGACTTTC
CDR3: CASSPRISGANVLTF

size: .
D: TRBD1
V: TRBV5-1
J: TRBJ2-3
DNA: TGTGCCAGCAGCTTGGCTCAGGGGGCGGATACGCAGTATTTT
CDR3: CASSLAQGADTQYF

size: once
D: TRBD2
V: TRBV5-1
J: TRBJ2-3
DNA: TGCGCCAGCAGCCCTAGCGGGGGGGCCGGAGATACGCAGTATTTT
CDR3: CASSPSGGAGDTQYF

size: .
D: .
V: TRBV28
J: TRBJ1-3
DNA: TGTGCCAGCAGTTCAGGGGTTCAATATGGAAACACCATATATTTT
CDR3: CASSSGVQYGNTIYF

size: .
D: .
V: TRBV7-2
J: TRBJ1-1
DNA: TGTGCCAGCAGCTTTAGCCGCCAGGGAGGAACTGAAGCTTTCTTT
CDR3: CASSFSRQGGTEAFF

size: .
D: .
V: TRBV2
J: TRBJ2-5
DNA: TGTGCCAGCAGTGAAGTCGGCAGGGGGGGGACCCAGTACTTC
CDR3: CASSEVGRGGTQYF